What follows are 5 T cell receptor beta chains derived from one specimen sequenced in a study of T cell clonality in common variable immunodeficiency. The table came from immunoSEQ multiplex PCR; TCRdb's copy has only in-frame clones and leaves some out. In total the sample includes roughly 40,000 clones, none of them seen once. Input material: peripheral blood mononuclear cells. The source of these receptors is a person aged 18 to 69 in good health.

This clone was counted only a few times. The read comes to an end 3 residues before the CDR3 does, leaving the germline J gene to fill in the end. The chain joins TRBV5-4 to TRBJ2-5, with 10 bases aligning to TRBD1. V lost 3 bases, J lost 7 bases, and 9 bases stayed unmatched. The length of the CDR3 is 15 residues. CDR1 is SGHNT and CDR2 is YYREEE in the germline V gene (reference sequence). CDR3 DNA, as far as it was read: TGTGCCAGCAGCTGGGGGACAGGGGAAACTCGGACC. This codes for CASSWGTGETRT. The whole CDR3 protein is CASSWGTGETRTQYF.

This clone came up a few times. The CDR3 goes on 3 residues after the read ends, and that part is filled in from the germline J gene. This rearrangement joins TRBV6-1 to TRBJ1-1; tentative D call: TRBD1 (6 bases). The germline V gene has CDR1 MNHNS and CDR2 SASEGT. The CDR3 has 16 amino acids. CDR3 DNA, as far as it was read: TGTGCCAGCAGTGTTGATACAGGGCGCCGGCAAGAGACA. Its translation: CASSVDTGRRQET. Given in full, the CDR3 is CASSVDTGRRQETAFF.

This clone was counted many times. The read finishes 3 residues shy of the CDR3 end, and the germline J gene is used to complete it. The rearrangement links TRBV11-2 to TRBJ1-3; 7 bases agree with TRBD1. In germline, CDR1 is SGHAT, CDR2 FQNNGV. The CDR3 extends over 15 amino acids. V lost 3 bases, J lost 0 bases, and 2 bases stayed unmatched. The sequenced CDR3 bases are TGTGCCAGCAGCTTGGACAGGATCTCTGGAAACACC. Translating it yields CASSLDRISGNT. In full, the CDR3 is CASSLDRISGNTIYF.

This clone has a count of ten or more. The CDR3 is CASSTRQGGDSPLHF. The part of the CDR3 DNA that was read is TGTGCCAGCAGCACACGACAGGGGGGCGATTCACCC. The chain couples TRBV7-6 to TRBJ1-6; TRBD1 aligns across 9 bases. With the read ending 3 residues before the CDR3 end, the germline J gene is used to fill in that end. V trimming: 5 bases; J trimming: 8 bases; junction bases outside the gene matches: 7. This CDR3 has 15 residues. Germline-derived CDR1 and CDR2 are SGHVS and FNYEAQ.

This clone is medium-sized by share. The CDR3 spells CATSRDSGGANEQFF. The CDR3 DNA, read in part, is TGTGCCACCAGCAGAGATAGCGGGGGGGCCAATGAG. V and J are TRBV15 and TRBJ2-1; 11 nucleotides line up with TRBD2. The read halts 3 residues ahead of the CDR3 end, with the missing end drawn from the germline J gene. The CDR3 contains 15 residues. CDR1 is LNHNV and CDR2 is YYDKDF in the germline V gene (reference sequence). V gave up 0 bases and J gave up 6 bases; unmatched junction bases: 1.